This section outlines one T cell receptor beta chain sequence together with its context. Regarding time point: baseline, week 1 (first vaccination visit). Treatment reported: pre-vaccination baseline after standard-of-care therapy. The data were produced by immunoSEQ multiplex PCR, yet TCRdb's version contains in-frame clones alone and is incomplete. The sample holds roughly 51,000 clones, roughly 90% seen once. V lost 4 bases and J 6 bases, leaving 17 bases between the germline ends. The CDR3 length is 15 residues. Germline loops: CDR1 SGHRS, CDR2 YFSETQ. The data were obtained in a study of a mutant IDH1 vaccine in newly diagnosed glioma.

The clonotype comes from a man in his forties with glioma. The sample was PBMCs, taken from a glioma patient treated with radiotherapy, temozolomide or both. This sequence joins TRBV5-1 and TRBJ2-1; D possibly corresponds to TRBD2 (5 bases). CDR3 in amino acids: CASSGTSSSSNEQFF. In DNA, the CDR3 is TGCGCCAGCAGCGGAACTAGTTCCTCCAGCAATGAGCAGTTCTTC.